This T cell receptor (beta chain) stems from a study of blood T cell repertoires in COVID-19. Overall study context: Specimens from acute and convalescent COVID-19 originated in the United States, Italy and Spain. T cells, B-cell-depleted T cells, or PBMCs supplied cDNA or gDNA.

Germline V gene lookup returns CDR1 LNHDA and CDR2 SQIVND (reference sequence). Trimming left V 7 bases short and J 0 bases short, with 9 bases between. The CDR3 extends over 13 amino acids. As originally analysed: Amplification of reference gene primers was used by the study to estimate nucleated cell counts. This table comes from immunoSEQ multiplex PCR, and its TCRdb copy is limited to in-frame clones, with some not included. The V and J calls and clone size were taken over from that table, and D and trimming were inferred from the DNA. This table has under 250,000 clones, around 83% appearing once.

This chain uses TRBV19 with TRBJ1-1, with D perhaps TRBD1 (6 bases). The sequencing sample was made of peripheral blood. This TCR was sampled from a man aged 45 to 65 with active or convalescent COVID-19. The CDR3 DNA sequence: TGTGCCAGTATGGGGGCAATGAACACTGAAGCTTTCTTT. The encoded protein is CASMGAMNTEAFF.